This T cell receptor (beta chain) is from a study of T cell clonality in common variable immunodeficiency. Study results and limitations: Fewer deletions and N-nucleotide insertions were reportedly seen in common variable immunodeficiency TCR beta sequences. CVID subjects shared fewer TCRbeta clones than healthy controls did.

The sample holds many counts of this clone. Its specificity is not known. The read terminates 3 residues before the CDR3 end, so the remaining end is supplied by the germline J gene. Sequencing input was equivalent genomic DNA from CVID and controls. Produced via immunoSEQ multiplex PCR; TCRdb's table is partial and in-frame only. The sample contains some 40,000 clones, none of them singletons. Trimming cost V 6 bases and J 1 base, with 12 bases left between them. The CDR3 extends over 14 amino acids. Germline CDR1 and CDR2: SNHLY and FYNNEI. Caucasian heritage predominated among both patients and controls.

The source of this sequence is a person aged 18 to 70 in good health. Sequenced sample: peripheral blood mononuclear cells. The chain is built from TRBV2 and TRBJ1-1; tentatively, D is TRBD1 (5 bases). The sequenced part of the CDR3 DNA is TGTGCCAGCAGCCTGCAGACAGCGAACACTGAA. This codes for CASSLQTANTE. From start to end, the CDR3 is CASSLQTANTEAFF.